Below, one T cell receptor (beta chain) is given with its context. This clonotype was seen repeatedly, ten times or more. The antigen it recognizes is unknown. No qualities accompany the bases; no much larger clone lies one base away. The sample belongs to a study of T cells in Graves' hyperthyroidism and ophthalmopathy (dated by TCRdb to between 2018 and 2021). Background on the whole study: Peripheral blood was collected at initial diagnosis, before any treatment. TCR V-J signatures able to tell the groups apart were searched for in a discovery cohort of about a hundred patients, of whom over 40 had Graves' ophthalmopathy and some 60 had stable Graves' hyperthyroidism. Prospective prediction of ophthalmopathy was tested in an independent validation cohort of fewer than 20 hyperthyroidism patients and some 17 patients who later progressed to ophthalmopathy. For training and testing, the 100 or so patients in the discovery cohort were randomly divided in a 7:3 ratio. Thyroid tissue and blood T-cell repertoires from six Graves' hyperthyroidism patients were also compared in the study. After blood sampling, hyperthyroidism patients were treated with methimazole at a starting dose of 30 mg daily, and ophthalmopathy patients were treated with high-dose intravenous methylprednisolone. The paper describes TCR Vbeta CDR3 sequencing of about 140 peripheral blood samples, made up of some 40 ophthalmopathy patients, approximately 76 hyperthyroidism patients and roughly 17 progressor patients. What the research found in general, with its limitations: In validation, the model predicted progression to ophthalmopathy with 55% to 71% sensitivity and about 73% specificity, a median of roughly seven months before onset. A model built on a 13 V-J signature distinguished ophthalmopathy from stable hyperthyroidism, reaching over 85% sensitivity and around 81% specificity in cross-validation and 80%/75% in testing. Sample size was not statistically predetermined, and investigators were not blinded to group allocation. Blood samples also contained most of the expanded thyroid clonotypes (frequency above 0.001), which suggests that blood repertoires may reflect thyroid immune responses.

The V end loses 2 bases and the J end loses 7 bases, and a stretch of 10 bases separates them. Per the germline V gene, SNHLY is the CDR1 and FYNNEI is the CDR2. Spanning cysteine to phenylalanine, the CDR3 consists of 13 amino acids. Only the CDR3 part of the read is kept: 39 bases, read in frame from the first base. TCR beta CDR3 regions were amplified from RNA transcripts. The first round of RT-PCR for the TCR CDR3 was performed with the HTBI primer set and the Qiagen OneStep RT-PCR kit. A second multiplex PCR round built the libraries, followed by size selection and purification. Sequencing of the libraries was done on an Illumina HiSeq2000 using paired-end 100 bp reads. Turning to the authors' computational methods: SOAPnuke was used to process the raw data, throwing out any read that contained adapters or uncalled bases, had a mean Phred below 15, or lacked an exact constant-primer or identifier match. High-quality paired reads were merged with COPE v1.2.5, and unique nucleotide sequences were defined as clonotypes. MiTCR v1.1 was used to align clonotypes to the IMGT TRBV, TRBD and TRBJ reference segments. Only V-J combinations with frequency above 0.0001, covering about 99% of repertoires, were analysed. A TCS score was defined as the ratio of F50 (clonal expansion) to E x V (chaos), with BLOSUM62-based TCRdist applied between CDR3 peptides within each V-J. Welch's t-statistics and random forest reduced 500 to 550 V-J features to 13, which were used in a naive Bayes classifier (R e1071). TCRdb redid the processing of the public reads, applying fastp at Q25 and MiXCR, and retained in-frame beta chains. All rows with the same CDR3 protein become a single entry with the most common DNA and genes. None of the V and J calls come from the authors' own analysis; TCRdb made them. Present in this sample are around 300,000 distinct CDR3 sequences, approximately 15% of which were seen just once. Clones ranked in the top ten supply around 23% of the sample.

Stable Graves' hyperthyroidism was defined as no progression to ophthalmopathy during 18 months of follow-up. The hyperthyroidism patients were between 18 and 65 years old and newly diagnosed, with a disease duration of less than 2 months. Patients with uncontrolled infections, other autoimmune diseases, pregnancy or lactation were excluded. Diagnoses were established on the basis of clinical symptoms, serum thyroxine and TRAb, thyroid ultrasound, and orbital computed tomography. Ficoll-Paque density gradient centrifugation was used to isolate PBMCs from about 10 ml of fresh peripheral blood. Trizol reagent was used to extract total RNA, and RNA quality was then checked on an Agilent 2100 Bioanalyzer.

The TCR comes from a woman aged 25 to 39 with Graves' hyperthyroidism. The sequence links TRBV2 to TRBJ2-3, with the D gene call left open. The specimen was blood. The CDR3 is CASSEHPVYTQYF. The nucleotide sequence reads as follows: TGTGCCAGCAGTGAACATCCAGTGTATACGCAGTATTTT.